What follows are 22 T cell receptor beta chains derived from one specimen sequenced in a study of cytomegalovirus exposure and HLA in healthy donors. The method was immunoSEQ multiplex PCR; TCRdb's version includes in-frame clones alone and lacks a portion of them. Of roughly 62,000 clones in the sample, over 75% are singletons; the top ten hold about 2%. The sample consisted of PBMCs. Source of these receptors: a woman younger than 45 in good health and CMV-seronegative.

V and J are TRBV5-5 and TRBJ2-5; maybe TRBD1 (6 bases). The germline gives CDR1 SGHKS, CDR2 YYEKEE (reference sequence). This CDR3 is 14 amino acids long. V was shortened by 4 bases and J by 1 base, with 11 bases between the two germline ends. The CDR3 DNA reads TGTGCCAGCAGCCCGACAGGTTTCCAAGAGACCCAGTACTTC. Encoded protein: CASSPTGFQETQYF.

The V gene is TRBV4-1, the J gene TRBJ1-3; no clear D. Trimming stripped 0 bases from V and 0 bases from J, with 6 bases between. The CDR3 is made up of 15 amino acids. Germline-derived CDR1 and CDR2 are MGHRA and YSYEKL. The CDR3 DNA reads as TGCGCCAGCAGCCAAGATAAGAGCTCTGGAAACACCATATATTTT. Translating it yields CASSQDKSSGNTIYF.

The chain is built from TRBV27 and TRBJ1-5; TRBD1 is a possible D gene (5 bases). The CDR3 contains 14 residues. V was clipped by 5 bases and J by 6 bases, with 14 bases between them. Germline-derived CDR1 and CDR2 are MNHEY and SMNVEV (reference sequence). CDR3 in DNA: TGTGCCAGCAGTCCACTGGGGGGAGGTCAGCCCCAGCATTTT. Its translation: CASSPLGGGQPQHF.

The chain is built from TRBV30 and TRBJ1-5; perhaps TRBD1 as D (6 bases). The CDR3 totals 12 residues. The V end lost 4 bases, the J end lost 6 bases, and 10 bases lay between the germline ends. In germline, CDR1 is GTSNPN, CDR2 SVGIG (reference sequence). The CDR3 region is CAWKLQGQPQHF. CDR3 coding DNA: TGTGCCTGGAAATTACAGGGTCAGCCCCAGCATTTT.

The chain employs TRBV28 and TRBJ1-1; D might be TRBD1 (5 bases). The CDR3 runs to 13 residues. Between the trimmed V and J ends, which lost 5 bases and 10 bases, there was a span of 17 bases. Germline V gene sequence: CDR1 MDHEN, CDR2 SYDVKM. The CDR3: CASSPEEGRPAFF. CDR3 bases: TGTGCCAGCAGTCCAGAGGAGGGGCGTCCAGCTTTCTTT.

The chain combines TRBV6-1 with TRBJ2-3; D is ambiguous. Germline CDR1 reads MNHNS; CDR2 reads SASEGT. The CDR3 consists of 14 residues. Trimming took 7 bases from V and 2 from J, leaving 13 bases between them. The DNA for the CDR3 is TGTGCCAGCAAACCAGGTTCCTACACAGATACGCAGTATTTT. This codes for CASKPGSYTDTQYF.

The chain recombines TRBV14 with TRBJ2-3; no definite D call. V was clipped by 0 bases and J by 6 bases, with 4 bases between them. CDR3 length: 12 amino acids. Germline CDR1 reads SGHDN; CDR2 reads FVKESK. CDR3 nucleotide sequence: TGTGCCAGCAGCCAAGACGGGGATACGCAGTATTTT. Translating it yields CASSQDGDTQYF.

This rearrangement joins TRBV7-3 to TRBJ2-2; no clear D gene. There are 16 residues in the CDR3. The germline CDR1 and CDR2 sequences are SGHTA and FQGTGA. V lost 3 bases to trimming and J lost 0 bases, with 11 bases between them. CDR3 sequence: CASSFSVFANTGELFF. DNA of the CDR3: TGTGCCAGCAGCTTTTCAGTGTTCGCGAACACCGGGGAGCTGTTTTTT.

The chain employs TRBV2 and TRBJ2-4; a possible D gene is TRBD1 (5 bases). The V gene lost 4 bases and the J gene lost 3 bases, with 13 bases spanning the gap. Germline lookup yields CDR1 SNHLY and CDR2 FYNNEI. The CDR3 runs to 15 residues. The CDR3 loop reads CASSGLGVNKNIQYF. The CDR3 region has the DNA TGTGCCAGCAGTGGTTTAGGGGTGAACAAAAACATTCAGTACTTC. The full variable domain, completed using reference TRBV2 and TRBJ2-4, is EPEVTQTPSHQVTQMGQEVILRCVPISNHLYFYWYRQILGQKVEFLVSFYNNEISEKSEIFDDQFSVERPDGSNFTLKIRSTKLEDSAMYFCASSGLGVNKNIQYFGAGTRLSVL.

The gene calls are TRBV27 and TRBJ1-1; D possibly corresponds to TRBD1 (6 bases). The CDR3 has 15 residues. Deletions cut 6 bases from V and 4 bases from J, with 18 bases between. CDR1 is MNHEY, CDR2 SMNVEV, per germline (reference sequence). CDR3 loop: CASSLEQGPFTEAFF. CDR3 nucleotide sequence: TGTGCCAGCAGCCTCGAACAGGGACCATTCACTGAAGCTTTCTTT.

This clone was counted a few times. V usage is TRBV15 and J usage is TRBJ2-1; a weak D match, TRBD2 (6 bases). The V gene lost 6 bases and the J gene lost 6 bases, with 21 bases spanning the gap. The CDR3 contains 16 residues. CDR1 and CDR2 from the germline V gene are LNHNV and YYDKDF (reference sequence). The DNA for the CDR3 is TGTGCCACCAGAGGACTTTGGACCGGGAGCAGCAATGAGCAGTTCTTC. This gives the protein CATRGLWTGSSNEQFF.

V and J are TRBV25-1 and TRBJ2-2, with 12 bases fitting TRBD2. The CDR3 loop spans 16 amino acids. The germline V gene encodes CDR1 MGHDK and CDR2 SYGVNS. Germline trimming cut 7 bases from V and 6 bases from J; bases unmatched to any gene: 9. This chain's CDR3 is CASTYTTSGSPGELFF. Here the CDR3 DNA reads TGTGCCAGCACCTATACGACTAGCGGGAGTCCCGGGGAGCTGTTTTTT.

V gene TRBV30 combines with J gene TRBJ1-4, with D uncertain. Germline lookup yields CDR1 GTSNPN and CDR2 SVGIG (reference sequence). The CDR3 has 14 amino acids. V was trimmed by 1 base and J by 8 bases, leaving 14 bases between them. The CDR3 sequence: CAWSGAGLMEKLFF. DNA of the CDR3: TGTGCCTGGAGTGGGGCTGGTTTAATGGAAAAACTGTTTTTT.

The gene calls are TRBV18 and TRBJ1-1; D not resolved. The CDR3 is 16 residues long. Trimming took off 6 bases at V and 1 base at J, with 18 bases between the two ends. Germline V gene lookup returns CDR1 KGHSH and CDR2 LQKENI. CDR3 bases: TGTGCCAGCTCGGCCCTGTCGGCCGGGGAGAACACTGAAGCTTTCTTT. It translates to CASSALSAGENTEAFF.

J is TRBJ2-3 and V is TRBV27; TRBD2 aligns across 7 bases. Germline CDR1 is MNHEY and CDR2 is SMNVEV (reference sequence). CDR3 length equals 13 residues. The ends lost 5 bases at V and 5 bases at J; junction bases unmatched: 4. The CDR3 region is CASSTTSVDTQYF. CDR3 coding DNA: TGTGCCAGCAGTACAACTAGCGTAGATACGCAGTATTTT.

This chain uses TRBV20-1 with TRBJ1-1; D unresolved. CDR3 size: 9 residues. The germline V and J ends were trimmed by 3 bases and 13 bases, with 9 bases remaining between them. CDR1 is DFQATT, CDR2 SNEGSKA, per germline (reference sequence). The CDR3 bases are TGCAGTGCTAGGCCGGCGGGTTTCTTT. The encoded protein is CSARPAGFF.

V usage is TRBV10-1 and J usage is TRBJ1-1; 7 bases map to TRBD1. Germline V gene lookup returns CDR1 WNHNN and CDR2 SYGVQD (reference sequence). This CDR3 region has 16 residues. The trim removed 10 bases at V and 3 bases at J, leaving 17 bases unmatched. CDR3 sequence reads: CATPRVRQGADTEAFF. CDR3 nucleotides: TGCGCCACCCCCAGGGTGAGACAGGGCGCGGACACTGAAGCTTTCTTT.

CDR3 nucleotides: TGTGCCAGCAGGATCCGGTCCGAGAGGTATGGGTCAGAAGACACTGAAGCTTTCTTT. As protein: CASRIRSERYGSEDTEAFF. The genes are TRBV2 and TRBJ1-1; D gene uncertain. With 6 bases removed from V and 3 bases from J, the gap between germline ends came to 29 bases. There are 19 residues in the CDR3. The V gene's germline CDR1 is SNHLY and CDR2 FYNNEI.

The V and J genes are TRBV7-9 and TRBJ2-1; D uncertain. Germline-derived CDR1 and CDR2 are SEHNR and FQNEAQ (reference sequence). With 2 bases removed from V and 7 bases from J, the gap between germline ends came to 12 bases. CDR3 size: 14 residues. CDR3 in DNA: TGTGCCAGCAGCTTAACTCGCCGGGTAAATGAGCAGTTCTTC. It yields the protein CASSLTRRVNEQFF.

This clone was seen a few times. This chain links TRBV28 with TRBJ2-1; 7 nucleotides line up with TRBD2. The length of the CDR3 is 15 residues. The V gene end was trimmed by 7 bases and the J gene end by 3 bases; junction bases not matched to a gene: 9. Germline V gene data show CDR1 as MDHEN and CDR2 as SYDVKM. CDR3 amino acids: CASTLGGRVYNEQFF. In DNA form, the CDR3 reads TGTGCCAGCACCCTGGGGGGGAGAGTCTACAATGAGCAGTTCTTC.

This chain joins TRBV5-1 and TRBJ2-7, with TRBD1 as a possible D gene (6 bases). Per the germline V gene, CDR1 is SGHRS and CDR2 is YFSETQ. V lost 3 bases to trimming and J lost 3 bases, with 10 bases between them. The CDR3 covers 13 residues. The CDR3 sequence: CASSSPGDYEQYF. DNA of the CDR3: TGCGCCAGCAGCTCCCCAGGGGACTACGAGCAGTACTTC.

The CDR3 loop is CASKQGSGEQYF. CDR3 nucleotide sequence: TGTGCCAGCAAACAGGGGTCAGGGGAGCAGTACTTC. The V gene is TRBV2, the J gene TRBJ2-7; 7 nucleotides line up with TRBD1. The junction had 7 bases not matched to a gene; V was cut back by 7 bases and J by 7 bases. Germline V gene lookup returns CDR1 SNHLY and CDR2 FYNNEI. This CDR3 region has 12 residues.